This T cell receptor (beta chain) is from a study of cytomegalovirus exposure and HLA in healthy donors (dated by TCRdb to between 2016 and 2019). About the investigation overall: An earlier analysis of some 600 of the donors reported 250 to 350 Gb of sequence data and around 120 million unique TCR beta sequences obtained from 150 million to 200 million T cells. The T cell repertoires of 700 or so subjects were profiled by immunosequencing and related to cytomegalovirus serostatus. High-throughput TCR immunosequencing, statistical association of individual TCRs with disease status, and machine learning were combined to predict cytomegalovirus infection status. Of the 300 to 500 genotyped donors, roughly 76% were placed in the genetic ancestry cluster associated with self-reported Caucasian donors. Among roughly 400 genotyped donors of the cohort, an average of approximately 240,000 unique TCR beta nucleotide sequences was sequenced per donor, of which about 18% were non-productive. All discovery cohort repertoires had been generated using a single sequencing platform. Donor age, sex, ethnicity and CMV serostatus were compiled alongside the repertoire data. An early release covering roughly 580 HLA-typed donors comprised about 310 gigabases of sequencing data and approximately 85 million unique TCR sequences. The aim of the study was to test whether cataloging public T cell receptors could identify signatures of past pathogen exposure. HLA typing covered class I and class II loci at four-digit resolution. A later genetic analysis took genome-wide SNP genotypes for about three fifths of the 666 donors and used that subset as a discovery cohort. Roughly five DR-DQ haplotypes were handled as single units for association and clustering because linkage in the cohort was strong. Typing coverage differed by locus: A, B, C, DRB1 and DQB1 were typed in roughly 629-640 donors, DQA1 in around 500, DPA1 in around 610, and DPB1 in 450 to 490. An earlier analysis of several hundred of the donors applied high-throughput TCR beta sequencing to assess whether each TCR beta V gene segment acted as functional or pseudogenic. Besides the first cohort of approximately 670 subjects, a separate validation cohort made up of 120 different subjects was used. Rather than using new phenotypic data, the later analysis identified candidate immune exposures from TCR beta sequences and from how often those sequences occurred across donors. A later analysis re-analyzed previously published TCR beta repertoires from 550 to 700 donors and added high-resolution HLA genotyping to study TCR occurrence patterns.

Libraries came from the immunoSEQ multiplex PCR assay. For the multiplex PCR, a mixture combining 60 forward primers for TCR Vbeta segments and 13 reverse primers for TCR Jbeta segments was used. The CDR3 region of rearranged TCR beta genes was amplified from genomic DNA by a multiplex PCR assay. The amplified TCR beta libraries were sequenced on the Illumina HiSeq System as 87-base-pair reads. The original pipeline was this. A later analysis tallied some 79 million unique TCR beta chains across the 700 or so repertoires, and around 12 million of those chains were shared by two or more donors. A nearest-neighbor algorithm error-corrected the raw reads and collapsed the reads into unique sequences, merging closely related sequences to remove PCR and sequencing errors. V, D and J gene segments were assigned by aligning CDR3 sequences to IMGT reference sequences. For a sequence to be retained, a match of at least six nucleotides was required to both a V gene segment and a J gene segment. Rearrangements were classified as productive when the CDR3 lacked stop codons and remained in frame with V and J, and all other rearrangements were classified as non-productive. Following IMGT convention, CDR3 was defined as the stretch from the second conserved V-encoded cysteine up to the conserved J-encoded phenylalanine. The earlier analysis of about 590 of the donors excluded sequences that lacked an unambiguous match to a single V gene segment. In an earlier analysis of approximately 590 of the donors, a V segment was called functional when productive rearrangements were above 56.7%, and segregating when the standard deviation between donors exceeded 5%. A statistical classification framework was developed to diagnose cytomegalovirus status using the catalog of TCR beta chain sequences. A later analysis assigned V and J genes by comparing TCR nucleotide sequences with IMGT/GENE-DB human TR gene sequences. Using the TCRdist pipeline, a later analysis assigned CDR3 sequences along with most-parsimonious VDJ recombination scenarios. In a later analysis, each TCR beta chain was defined by its CDR3 amino acid sequence together with its V-gene family, and reads lacking a unique V-gene family were excluded. To address suspected cross-contamination and a sequencing artifact, a later analysis removed approximately 590 highly shared, low-generation-probability nucleotide sequences. In a later analysis, a clonal expansion index for each public chain was calculated from normalized within-repertoire ranks of inferred template counts. Generation probabilities in a later analysis came from a VDJ recombination model fitted to out-of-frame rearrangements, and those results were checked against IGoR. Hypergeometric tests were used in a later analysis to score TCR-TCR, TCR-HLA and TCR-CMV co-occurrence, with a repertoire-size bias correction applied to the TCR pairs. A later analysis estimated false discovery rates by permuting HLA or CMV assignments 20 times. A later analysis grouped co-occurring TCRs with DBSCAN, adding TCRdist sequence similarity when clustering within HLA-allele-positive subsets. For co-occurrence clustering, repertoires with fewer than 30,000 or more than 120,000 public chains were excluded, along with five or six repertoires with anomalous nucleotide sharing. TCRdb mirrors the immuneACCESS table, restricted to in-frame sequences. Some clones are absent from its copies; in checked studies, under half trace to an unresolved V gene, and the reason for the others is unknown. V, J and clone size are those of that table, while D and trimming were read from the DNA. The sample table contains some 110,000 clones; only one count was recorded for roughly 80% of them. Jointly, the top ten make up 4% to 5% of the sample.

The cohort comprised fewer than 700 healthy bone marrow donors. At the time of sampling, all cohort members were nominally healthy, though unrecorded immune exposures were likely present. The donor was CMV seropositive and belonged to the group of 250 to 300 seropositive cohort members. A peripheral blood sample was collected from each donor, and TCR beta sequencing was performed on peripheral blood mononuclear cells. The Qiagen DNeasy Blood Extraction Kit was used to extract genomic DNA from the blood cell samples. On this clone: Its recognized antigen is unknown. No much larger clone is present one base from it, and per-base qualities are unavailable.

Looking up the germline V gene (reference sequence) yields CDR1 SGHNT and CDR2 YYREEE. Germline trimming: 3 bases from V, 6 bases from J; junction bases outside gene matches: 6. Reading from cysteine to phenylalanine, the CDR3 counts 14 amino acids. Left in the record is the CDR3 DNA by itself, 42 bases read in frame from the first base. Study-level results and caveats: In a later analysis, most CMV-associated TCR beta chains were found to appear HLA-restricted, with HLA associations seemingly driven largely by CMV exposure. Immune exposure information for the cohort was limited to CMV serostatus. Because some donors lacked HLA typing at each locus, the association tests relied only on the typed subset. Correlated functional status among segregating V segments might reflect linkage disequilibrium, but an unknown experimental factor could not be ruled out. Three of the identified cytomegalovirus-associated TCR beta chains were confirmed in vitro to be specific for cytomegalovirus antigens. According to a later genetic analysis, donors in an Asian-associated ancestry cluster had fewer N-insertions in productive TCRs than the approximately 650-donor mean. A later genetic analysis associated a missense DCLRE1C variant with V-gene and J-gene trimming of TCR beta chains, and an independent cohort replicated the association. In an earlier analysis of more than 500 of the donors, most TCR beta V segments appeared in productive rearrangements about 87% or about 30% of the time, broadly matching IMGT annotations. A total of fewer than 200 TCR beta chains were listed by the study as associated with cytomegalovirus. In a later analysis, HLA-associated TCR beta chains showed more clonal expansion and lower generation probabilities than non-associated chains that were equally common. Because counts were too low, roughly 17 rarely observed V segments, including chromosome 9 orphons, were left out of the earlier analysis of several hundred of the donors. It was suggested by the authors that the approach could potentially be generalized to other disease states and immunological phenotypes. Several of the top co-occurrence clusters appeared to be linked to parvovirus B19, influenza, CMV and Epstein-Barr virus, according to a later analysis. Some IMGT-functional V segments, including TRBV6-2 and TRBV6-3, could not be told apart with the 87-base-pair reads, so those segments were excluded. According to a later analysis, TCR association rates differed among HLA loci, with DRB1 alleles showing the most associated TCRs and HLA-C alleles showing the fewest. The cohort was sequenced for TCR beta chains only, and without alpha or paired-chain data the features that could be detected were limited. Cytomegalovirus status was reported to be diagnosed by the classifier with high specificity and sensitivity in both the original and validation cohorts. A further reported finding was that TCR beta sequences accurately predicted the HLA-A and HLA-B alleles for most subjects in the first cohort. A cluster of highly shared sequence variants was judged likely to represent a technical artifact of the sequencing pipeline. When HLA alleles, especially DR and DQ, strongly co-occurred, TCR associations were difficult to assign to individual alleles. Most TCR sequences were observed very rarely across donors, whereas some public TCRs were present in many individuals. Presence/absence analyses assumed roughly uniform sequencing depth across donors, an assumption that may not hold. At a false discovery rate of 0.05, a later analysis linked 15,000 to 20,000 TCR beta sequences to specific HLA alleles.

This receptor was taken from a man aged 50-60 years in good health and CMV-seropositive. Sequenced: PBMCs. The chain was built from TRBV5-4 and TRBJ1-2, with 9 central nucleotides matching TRBD1. This receptor has the CDR3 CASSSPGQGNGYTF. The nucleotide sequence is given as TGTGCCAGCAGCTCTCCGGGACAGGGAAATGGCTACACCTTC. Reference TRBV5-4 and TRBJ1-2 genes cover what lies past the CDR3, so the full variable domain is ETGVTQSPTHLIKTRGQQVTLRCSSQSGHNTVSWYQQALGQGPQFIFQYYREEENGRGNFPPRFSGLQFPNYSSELNVNALELDDSALYLCASSSPGQGNGYTFGSGTRLTVV.